This record concerns one T cell receptor (beta chain) sequence. Residents of about two dozen US areas, aged roughly 18 to 89 years, made up the participants. Grouping used clinical history reported by participants in a survey and questionnaire. V was clipped by 5 bases and J by 0 bases, with 10 bases between them. The germline V gene has CDR1 SEHNR and CDR2 FQNEAQ (reference sequence). The CDR3 is 14 residues long. The data were taken from a study of blood T cell repertoires in COVID-19. TCRdb's table, derived via immunoSEQ multiplex PCR, lists solely in-frame clones and lacks some. Of hundreds of thousands of clones listed, roughly 88% are singletons.

The specimen was PBMCs or T cells enriched from blood (not recorded which). This receptor was obtained from a woman in her forties or fifties who had recovered from COVID-19. The rearrangement joins TRBV7-9 to TRBJ1-2; D unresolved. CDR3 sequence reads: CASSLTQANYGYTF. CDR3 sequence (DNA): TGTGCCAGCAGCCTAACCCAAGCTAACTATGGCTACACCTTC.